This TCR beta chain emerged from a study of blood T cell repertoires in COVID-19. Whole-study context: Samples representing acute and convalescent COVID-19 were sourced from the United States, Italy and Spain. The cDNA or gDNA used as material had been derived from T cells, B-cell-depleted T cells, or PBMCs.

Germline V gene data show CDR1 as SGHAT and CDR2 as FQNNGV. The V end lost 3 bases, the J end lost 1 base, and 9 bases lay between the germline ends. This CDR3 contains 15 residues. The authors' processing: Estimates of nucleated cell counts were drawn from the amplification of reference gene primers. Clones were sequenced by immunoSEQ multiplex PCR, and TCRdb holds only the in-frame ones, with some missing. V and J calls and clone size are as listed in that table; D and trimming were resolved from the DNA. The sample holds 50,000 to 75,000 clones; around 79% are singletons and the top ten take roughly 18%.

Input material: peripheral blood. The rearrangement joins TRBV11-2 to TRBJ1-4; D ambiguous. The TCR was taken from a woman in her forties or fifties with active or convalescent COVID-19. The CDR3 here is CASSLGGGTNEKLFF. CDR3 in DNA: TGTGCCAGCAGCTTGGGCGGAGGAACTAATGAAAAACTGTTTTTT.